A selection of T cell receptor beta chains follows, all from one sample in a study of blood T cell repertoires in COVID-19. Sequencing used immunoSEQ multiplex PCR; TCRdb keeps in-frame clones, though not all of them. Among under 450,000 clones, 75% to 90% were seen once, and the ten largest hold approximately 1.5%. Sequenced input: peripheral blood. All receptors come from a woman aged 40-49 years with COVID-19, enrolled during active disease. Both conserved end residues are part of each CDR3. A D gene is named only where the DNA matches it firmly. For some rows the clone size is stated as once, few or many, or as a class when expanded; others skip it.

D: -; J: TRBJ1-2; size: -; V: TRBV24-1; DNA: TGTGCCACCAGTGATGGAGGGGTCTATGGCTACACCTTC; CDR3: CATSDGGVYGYTF
D: -; J: TRBJ1-2; size: -; V: TRBV7-2; DNA: TGTGCCAGCAGCTTAGACAGGAGTCGGGCTGGCTACACCTTC; CDR3: CASSLDRSRAGYTF
D: -; J: TRBJ1-6; size: once; V: TRBV6-5; DNA: TGTGCCAGCAGTTACTCGTCAGGTCTCGATTCACCCCTCCACTTT; CDR3: CASSYSSGLDSPLHF
D: -; J: TRBJ1-2; size: -; V: TRBV7-8; DNA: TGTGCCAGCAGCCCTACAGCCTATGGCTACACCTTC; CDR3: CASSPTAYGYTF
D: TRBD1; J: TRBJ1-6; size: once; V: TRBV6-2/TRBV6-3; DNA: TGTGCCAGCAGTCACCGACAGGGACGGCGGCGTTCACCCCTCCACTTT; CDR3: CASSHRQGRRRSPLHF
D: -; J: TRBJ1-1; size: -; V: TRBV29-1; DNA: TGCAGCGTTCAGAAGACTGAAGCTTTCTTT; CDR3: CSVQKTEAFF
D: TRBD1; J: TRBJ1-1; size: -; V: TRBV7-2; DNA: TGTGCCAGCAGAGGGACAGGAAACACTGAAGCTTTCTTT; CDR3: CASRGTGNTEAFF
D: -; J: TRBJ2-1; size: -; V: TRBV19; DNA: TGTGCCAGTACGAAAACAGGGACATACAATGAGCAGTTCTTC; CDR3: CASTKTGTYNEQFF
D: TRBD1; J: TRBJ2-3; size: -; V: TRBV7-6; DNA: TGTGCCAGCAGCTTTTCCCGGACAGGGGGAGGGGATACGCAGTATTTT; CDR3: CASSFSRTGGGDTQYF
D: -; J: TRBJ1-4; size: -; V: TRBV6-5; DNA: TGTGCCAGCAGCGGGACACGTGGAGAAAAACTGTTTTTT; CDR3: CASSGTRGEKLFF
D: TRBD1; J: TRBJ2-1; size: -; V: TRBV6-2/TRBV6-3; DNA: TGTGCCAGCAGCTGGAGACAGGGGGCGGAGGGTGTGCAGTTCTTC; CDR3: CASSWRQGAEGVQFF
D: -; J: TRBJ2-7; size: -; V: TRBV15; DNA: TGTGCCACCAGCAGAGATAGGGGGAGCACCTACGAGCAGTACTTC; CDR3: CATSRDRGSTYEQYF
D: -; J: TRBJ1-2; size: -; V: TRBV30; DNA: TGTGCCTGGAGTGCCCCTCCTATCGGGGGGGGCTACACCTTC; CDR3: CAWSAPPIGGGYTF
D: -; J: TRBJ1-1; size: -; V: TRBV29-1; DNA: TGCAGCGGATCAAGGACAGACAACACTGAAGCTTTCTTT; CDR3: CSGSRTDNTEAFF
D: TRBD1; J: TRBJ2-3; size: -; V: TRBV10-1; DNA: TGCGCCAGCAGTGAGTCGATGAAGGGACAGGGTGGACCCACAGATACGCAGTATTTT; CDR3: CASSESMKGQGGPTDTQYF
D: -; J: TRBJ1-1; size: -; V: TRBV5-1; DNA: TGCGCCAGCAGACCGGGCGGGTCAAGGGTAGGGACTGAAGCTTTCTTT; CDR3: CASRPGGSRVGTEAFF
D: -; J: TRBJ1-3; size: -; V: TRBV5-8; DNA: TGTGCCAGCAGCTTTAGAGCACGGGTGGACACCATATATTTT; CDR3: CASSFRARVDTIYF
D: -; J: TRBJ1-1; size: once; V: TRBV28; DNA: TGTGCCAGCGGACGGGACACGGTGATCCGAAACACTGAAGCTTTCTTT; CDR3: CASGRDTVIRNTEAFF
D: TRBD1; J: TRBJ1-2; size: -; V: TRBV6-2/TRBV6-3; DNA: TGTGCCAGCAGTTACTCGGAACAGGGGGTACCAAATGGCTACACCTTC; CDR3: CASSYSEQGVPNGYTF
D: TRBD1; J: TRBJ1-5; size: once; V: TRBV19; DNA: TGTGCCAGTAGTCGACAGGGTCCCAATCAGCCCCAGCATTTT; CDR3: CASSRQGPNQPQHF
D: TRBD1; J: TRBJ1-4; size: -; V: TRBV2; DNA: TGTGCCAGCAGGCGCCGTGGACAGGGAGCAACTAATGAAAAACTGTTTTTT; CDR3: CASRRRGQGATNEKLFF
D: TRBD1; J: TRBJ1-2; size: -; V: TRBV28; DNA: TGTGCCAGCAAGATCCTACAGGGGGCTTATGGCTACACCTTC; CDR3: CASKILQGAYGYTF
D: -; J: TRBJ2-7; size: -; V: TRBV2; DNA: TGTGCCAGCAGTGGGTGGGCAGTCCCCTACGAGCAGTACTTC; CDR3: CASSGWAVPYEQYF
D: -; J: TRBJ1-6; size: -; V: TRBV7-2; DNA: TGTGCCAGCAGCCAATACGGGACACTTAATTCACCCCTCCACTTT; CDR3: CASSQYGTLNSPLHF
D: TRBD1; J: TRBJ1-2; size: -; V: TRBV4-3; DNA: TGCGCCAGCAGCCAGGTACAGGGGGACTATGGCTACACCTTC; CDR3: CASSQVQGDYGYTF
D: -; J: TRBJ1-1; size: -; V: TRBV6-5; DNA: TGTGCCAGCAGTTACCCAGGGGTCCCTGAAGCTTTCTTT; CDR3: CASSYPGVPEAFF
D: TRBD1; J: TRBJ1-1; size: -; V: TRBV11-3; DNA: TGTGCCAGCAGCCCCCATCTACAGGGGAAAGCTTTCTTT; CDR3: CASSPHLQGKAFF
D: -; J: TRBJ1-6; size: -; V: TRBV4-3; DNA: TGCGCCAGCAGCCAAGGGACTGGACGGACCGATAATTCACCCCTCCACTTT; CDR3: CASSQGTGRTDNSPLHF
D: -; J: TRBJ2-3; size: -; V: TRBV1; DNA: TGCACCAGCACCCGAAGGAGTGATACGCAGTATTTT; CDR3: CTSTRRSDTQYF
D: -; J: TRBJ2-5; size: once; V: TRBV11-2; DNA: TGTGCCAGCAGCTTAGTGTCCCGGGGGGAGACCCAGTACTTC; CDR3: CASSLVSRGETQYF
D: TRBD1; J: TRBJ2-1; size: -; V: TRBV19; DNA: TGTGCCAGTAGTTCTCCCGGGACAGGGGGCAGGAATGAGCAGTTCTTC; CDR3: CASSSPGTGGRNEQFF
D: TRBD1; J: TRBJ1-1; size: -; V: TRBV19; DNA: TGTGCCAGTAGTACGCCTTACAGGGGTTCGGACACTGAAGCTTTCTTT; CDR3: CASSTPYRGSDTEAFF
D: TRBD1; J: TRBJ1-1; size: -; V: TRBV9; DNA: TGTGCCAGCAGCGTAACAGGGGCCAGGAACACTGAAGCTTTCTTT; CDR3: CASSVTGARNTEAFF
D: -; J: TRBJ1-2; size: few; V: TRBV28; DNA: TGTGCCAGCAGTCCAGGCGGGGGCTATGGCTACACCTTC; CDR3: CASSPGGGYGYTF
D: -; J: TRBJ1-5; size: -; V: TRBV29-1; DNA: TGCAGCGTTGGAGGGCAGAATCAGCCCCAGCATTTT; CDR3: CSVGGQNQPQHF
D: -; J: TRBJ1-1; size: -; V: TRBV7-3; DNA: TGTGCCAGCAGCTTACGGGGGAACACTGAAGCTTTCTTT; CDR3: CASSLRGNTEAFF
D: -; J: TRBJ1-5; size: -; V: TRBV28; DNA: TGTGCCAGCAGTTTCCTCCGACGGGACAATCAGCCCCAGCATTTT; CDR3: CASSFLRRDNQPQHF
D: -; J: TRBJ2-1; size: -; V: TRBV7-2; DNA: TGTGCCAGCAGCTTGGACTTCCTTTACAATGAGCAGTTCTTC; CDR3: CASSLDFLYNEQFF
D: -; J: TRBJ1-3; size: -; V: TRBV5-1; DNA: TGCGCCAGCAGCTTGGAGGCAGGGGCTGGAAACACCATATATTTT; CDR3: CASSLEAGAGNTIYF
D: -; J: TRBJ1-1; size: -; V: TRBV5-1; DNA: TGCGCCAGCAGCTCGGAGTTCAGGGATCTGAACACTGAAGCTTTCTTT; CDR3: CASSSEFRDLNTEAFF
D: -; J: TRBJ1-5; size: -; V: TRBV6-6; DNA: TGTGCCAGCAGTCCCGGATCCACAGGGTTTAGAAATCAGCCCCAGCATTTT; CDR3: CASSPGSTGFRNQPQHF
D: TRBD1; J: TRBJ1-2; size: -; V: TRBV3-1/TRBV3-2; DNA: TGTGCCAGCAGCCAAGGACAGGGGGTAAGGGGCTACACCTTC; CDR3: CASSQGQGVRGYTF
D: -; J: TRBJ2-4; size: few; V: TRBV27; DNA: TGTGCCAGCAGCCCAGGAGATCCCAGGGGCGGAAACATTCAGTACTTC; CDR3: CASSPGDPRGGNIQYF
D: TRBD1; J: TRBJ1-1; size: -; V: TRBV6-5; DNA: TGTGCCAGCAGTCCATACAGGGGAGTCACTGAAGCTTTCTTT; CDR3: CASSPYRGVTEAFF
D: TRBD2; J: TRBJ2-1; size: -; V: TRBV10-3; DNA: TGTGCCATCAGTGGGACTAGCGGGAGGGCCTACAATGAGCAGTTCTTC; CDR3: CAISGTSGRAYNEQFF
D: -; J: TRBJ2-6; size: -; V: TRBV18; DNA: TGTGCCAGCTCACCCGCCAGGGTGACAGGGGCCAACGTCCTGACTTTC; CDR3: CASSPARVTGANVLTF
D: -; J: TRBJ2-1; size: -; V: TRBV5-1; DNA: TGCGCCAGCAGTCGTGACAGGTCTCGCTCCTACAATGAGCAGTTCTTC; CDR3: CASSRDRSRSYNEQFF
D: -; J: TRBJ1-1; size: -; V: TRBV4-1; DNA: TGCGCCAGCAGCCAATCCTCGAGGAACACTGAAGCTTTCTTT; CDR3: CASSQSSRNTEAFF
D: -; J: TRBJ2-5; size: -; V: TRBV10-2; DNA: TGCGCCAGCAGTGAGTGGTGGAGCGAAGAGACCCAGTACTTC; CDR3: CASSEWWSEETQYF
D: -; J: TRBJ2-7; size: -; V: TRBV19; DNA: TGTGCCAGTAGTATAGTGGCTAGCGTCCTCTACGAGCAGTACTTC; CDR3: CASSIVASVLYEQYF
D: TRBD1; J: TRBJ1-2; size: -; V: TRBV7-2; DNA: TGTGCCAGCAGCTTAGCGGGGACAGCGGCACATGGCTACACCTTC; CDR3: CASSLAGTAAHGYTF
D: TRBD1; J: TRBJ1-2; size: once; V: TRBV28; DNA: TGTGCCAGCAGTTTATTAGCAGGGGCAGGGGGTGGCTACACCTTC; CDR3: CASSLLAGAGGGYTF
D: -; J: TRBJ2-3; size: -; V: TRBV12-3/TRBV12-4; DNA: TGTGCCAGCAGTTTAATTGGGGAGCTTTCGCAGTATTTT; CDR3: CASSLIGELSQYF